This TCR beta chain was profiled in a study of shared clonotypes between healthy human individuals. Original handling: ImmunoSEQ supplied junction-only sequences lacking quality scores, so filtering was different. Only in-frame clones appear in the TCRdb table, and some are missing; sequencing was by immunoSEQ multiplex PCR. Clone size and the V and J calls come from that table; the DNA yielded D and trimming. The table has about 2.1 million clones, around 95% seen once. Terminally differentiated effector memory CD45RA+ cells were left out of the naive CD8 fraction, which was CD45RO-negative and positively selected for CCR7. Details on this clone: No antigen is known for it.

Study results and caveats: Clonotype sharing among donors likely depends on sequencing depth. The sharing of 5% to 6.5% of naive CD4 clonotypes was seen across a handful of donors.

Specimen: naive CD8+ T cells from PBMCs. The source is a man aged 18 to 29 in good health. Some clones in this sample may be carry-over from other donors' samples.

The CDR3: CASSSRTGKKEAEQFF. The DNA of the CDR3 is TGTGCCAGCAGTTCCCGGACAGGGAAAAAGGAGGCTGAGCAGTTCTTC. The chain couples TRBV28 to TRBJ2-1; 8 positions match TRBD1. Looked up from germline, CDR1 is MDHEN and CDR2 is SYDVKM. The CDR3 covers 16 residues. Germline trimming cut 4 bases from V and 9 bases from J; bases unmatched to any gene: 14.